This T cell receptor (beta chain) was sequenced during a study of T-cell memory formation after mild COVID-19. A single record per CDR3 protein comes from TCRdb applying MiXCR to the 5' RACE reads. In the table there are over 500,000 distinct CDR3 sequences, roughly 17% of which are singletons. Study outcomes and limitations: CD4/CD8 balance held among clones contracting day 15 to 85, and later expanders leaned CD4+.

Points on this clonotype: Its target is not known.

Deletions cut 3 bases from V and 4 bases from J, with 9 bases between. The CDR3 is 13 amino acids. This rearrangement joins TRBV12-3 or TRBV12-4 to TRBJ1-2; no clear D. Specimen: PBMCs or a T cell subset sorted from them (not recorded which). The clonotype originates from an adult woman who had mild COVID-19 (a few samples of this study predate the infection). Cell type and time point are not known. CDR3 nucleotide sequence: TGTGCCAGCAGTTTCCAGGAGACCTATGGCTACACCTTC. It yields the protein CASSFQETYGYTF.